The rows below give T cell receptor beta chains drawn from one sample of a study of blood T cells in healthy people across ages. Each CDR3 protein gets one entry after TCRdb re-called the 5' RACE reads with MiXCR. The data show 1,100,000 or so distinct CDR3 sequences, with 45% seen just once and approximately 20% held by the top ten. Sequencing used blood. All receptors derive from a woman between 55 and 75 years old in good health. CDR3s include the opening cysteine and the closing phenylalanine or tryptophan. Each record gives: D gene, J gene, V gene, clone size, CDR3 DNA, CDR3 protein. D genes are given only for firm matches. For some rows the clone size is stated as once, few or many, or as a class when expanded; others skip it.

NA	TRBJ2-7	TRBV20-1	NA	TGCAGTGTCAGACGAGGAATTTCCTACGAGCAGTACTTC	CSVRRGISYEQYF
TRBD2	TRBJ2-5	TRBV20-1	many	TGCAGTGCCAGGGGACTAGCGGAAGTTCAAGAGACCCAGTACTTC	CSARGLAEVQETQYF
NA	TRBJ2-3	TRBV20-1	few	TGCAGTGCGCTCAGACTGCAGGGAGGAACGACAGATACGCAGTATTTT	CSALRLQGGTTDTQYF
NA	TRBJ2-7	TRBV29-1	many	TGCAGCGTTGGCTTTCCGGACTACGAGCAGTACTTC	CSVGFPDYEQYF
NA	TRBJ2-5	TRBV15	once	TGTGCCACCAGCAGAGATCAGGGGACGGAGACCCAGTACTTC	CATSRDQGTETQYF
NA	TRBJ2-7	TRBV25-1	many	TGTGCCAGCTTGGAGGCCAGCGAGCAGTACTTC	CASLEASEQYF
NA	TRBJ2-7	TRBV15	NA	TGTGCCACCAGCAGAGGTCGAGACGGGATTAAGCAGTACTTC	CATSRGRDGIKQYF
TRBD2	TRBJ2-3	TRBV7-2	few	TGTACCAGCAGCTTACCCGCTAGCGGAACAGATACGCAGTATTTT	CTSSLPASGTDTQYF
NA	TRBJ2-7	TRBV10-3	many	TGTGCCATCAGCTCCGGGGCCTACGAGCAGTACTTC	CAISSGAYEQYF
TRBD2	TRBJ2-3	TRBV20-1	NA	TGCAGTGCCCGCATCATACTAGCGGGTTTAGAGTATTTT	CSARIILAGLEYF
TRBD2	TRBJ2-5	TRBV20-1	NA	TGCAGTGCTAGTCACCTGACTAGCGGTCCGGGGGCCCAGTACTTC	CSASHLTSGPGAQYF
NA	TRBJ2-5	TRBV20-1	NA	TGCAGTGGATTACAGGACAGCAGGGAGACCCAGTACTTC	CSGLQDSRETQYF
TRBD1	TRBJ2-3	TRBV6-5	NA	TGTGCCAGCAGTTACGACGGACAGGGGAAACTAGGGTCCACAGATACGCAGTATTTT	CASSYDGQGKLGSTDTQYF
NA	TRBJ2-3	TRBV27	NA	TGTGCCAGCAGTTTAGCAGGGGAAGATACGCAGTATTTT	CASSLAGEDTQYF
TRBD2	TRBJ2-5	TRBV29-1	NA	TGCAGCGGGGGACTAGCGGGAGTGAATGAGCAGTACTTC	CSGGLAGVNEQYF
NA	TRBJ1-4	TRBV15	few	TGTGCCACCAGCAGGGCACGGGGGATTGGTGAAAAACTGTTTTTT	CATSRARGIGEKLFF
TRBD1	TRBJ2-7	TRBV20-1	NA	TGCAGTGCTAGAGACCCGGGACAGGGGATGTACGAGCAGTACTTC	CSARDPGQGMYEQYF
TRBD2	TRBJ2-6	TRBV5-1	NA	TGCGCCAGCAGCCCCTGGTTAGGACTAGCGGGAACTGGGGCCAACGTCCTGACTTTC	CASSPWLGLAGTGANVLTF
TRBD2	TRBJ2-1	TRBV7-2	many	TGTGCCAGCAGCTTAGGGGGACTAGCAGTTTACAATGAGCAGTTCTTC	CASSLGGLAVYNEQFF
TRBD2	TRBJ2-7	TRBV6-1	few	TGTGCCAGCACCAGGGCCGGGACTAGCATTTTCGAGCAGTACTTC	CASTRAGTSIFEQYF
NA	TRBJ1-4	TRBV29-1	few	TGCAGCGTTCCCTGGGGTGAAAAACTGTTTTTT	CSVPWGEKLFF
NA	TRBJ2-1	TRBV9	NA	TGTGCCAGCAGCGTTTCGACCGCCGGTTTGGCCAATGAGCAGTTCTTC	CASSVSTAGLANEQFF
TRBD2	TRBJ2-5	TRBV12-3/TRBV12-4	once	TGTGCCAGCAGTAGCACTAGCGGGAGGCTCGGGGAGACCCAGTACTTC	CASSSTSGRLGETQYF
NA	TRBJ2-5	TRBV29-1	NA	TGCAGCGTTGAAAACAGTTTTCAAGAGACCCAGTACTTC	CSVENSFQETQYF
TRBD2	TRBJ2-1	TRBV9	NA	TGTGCCAGCAGCACACGGACTAGCGGCGGCGGTACGTTCTTC	CASSTRTSGGGTFF
NA	TRBJ1-5	TRBV27	NA	TGTGCCAGCAGCCCGCTAAACGGGGGAGGCAATCAGCCCCAGCATTTT	CASSPLNGGGNQPQHF
NA	TRBJ1-5	TRBV28	once	TGTGCCAGCAGTTTATCGGGCAGGGGTAATCCTGGCAATCAGCCCCAGCATTTT	CASSLSGRGNPGNQPQHF
NA	TRBJ2-7	TRBV12-3/TRBV12-4	NA	TGTGCCAGCAGTTTGATAGGGGCGGGGTCCTACGAGCAGTACTTC	CASSLIGAGSYEQYF
NA	TRBJ2-1	TRBV5-4	NA	TGTGCCAGCAGCTTTCCCTATGACTCTGAGCAGTTCTTC	CASSFPYDSEQFF
NA	TRBJ2-7	TRBV2	NA	TGTGCCAGCAGTCTTGACACCGTGGACGAGCAGTACTTC	CASSLDTVDEQYF
TRBD2	TRBJ2-5	TRBV7-8	NA	TGTGCCAGCAGCTTAACCTGGACTAGCAGAAAAGAGCAGTACTTC	CASSLTWTSRKEQYF
NA	TRBJ2-7	TRBV5-1	few	TGCGCCAGCAGCTTGCAGGGCGGAGGACCCTACGAGCAGTACTTC	CASSLQGGGPYEQYF
TRBD2	TRBJ2-1	TRBV24-1	NA	TGTGCCACCAGTGAATCCAATCTAGCGGGCGGCTACAATGAGCAGTTCTTC	CATSESNLAGGYNEQFF
TRBD1	TRBJ1-5	TRBV12-3/TRBV12-4	NA	TGTGCCAGCACCCGAGACAGGGGTGGCAATCAGCCCCAGCATTTT	CASTRDRGGNQPQHF
TRBD1	TRBJ2-1	TRBV29-1	NA	TGCAGCGGCGGGACAGGGGGCGCGATCCAAGAGACCCAGTTCTTC	CSGGTGGAIQETQFF
NA	TRBJ2-3	TRBV13	few	TGTGCCAGCAGCTCCAGGGAGACGGCGTATACAGATACGCAGTATTTT	CASSSRETAYTDTQYF